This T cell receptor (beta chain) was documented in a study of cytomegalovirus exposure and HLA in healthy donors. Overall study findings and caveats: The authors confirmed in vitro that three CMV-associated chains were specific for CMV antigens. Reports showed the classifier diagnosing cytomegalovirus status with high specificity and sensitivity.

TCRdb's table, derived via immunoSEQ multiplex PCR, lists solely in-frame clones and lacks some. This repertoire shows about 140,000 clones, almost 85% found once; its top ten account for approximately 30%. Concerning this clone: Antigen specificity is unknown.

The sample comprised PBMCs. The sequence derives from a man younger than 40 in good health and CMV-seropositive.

CDR3 protein: CASSPGGTEAFF. In DNA form, the CDR3 reads TGTGCCAGCAGCCCCGGGGGCACTGAAGCTTTCTTT. The chain combines TRBV2 with TRBJ1-1; a weak D match, TRBD1 (5 bases). The CDR3 consists of 12 residues. Germline assignment: CDR1 SNHLY and CDR2 FYNNEI. Trimming took 6 bases from V and 4 from J, leaving 9 bases between them.